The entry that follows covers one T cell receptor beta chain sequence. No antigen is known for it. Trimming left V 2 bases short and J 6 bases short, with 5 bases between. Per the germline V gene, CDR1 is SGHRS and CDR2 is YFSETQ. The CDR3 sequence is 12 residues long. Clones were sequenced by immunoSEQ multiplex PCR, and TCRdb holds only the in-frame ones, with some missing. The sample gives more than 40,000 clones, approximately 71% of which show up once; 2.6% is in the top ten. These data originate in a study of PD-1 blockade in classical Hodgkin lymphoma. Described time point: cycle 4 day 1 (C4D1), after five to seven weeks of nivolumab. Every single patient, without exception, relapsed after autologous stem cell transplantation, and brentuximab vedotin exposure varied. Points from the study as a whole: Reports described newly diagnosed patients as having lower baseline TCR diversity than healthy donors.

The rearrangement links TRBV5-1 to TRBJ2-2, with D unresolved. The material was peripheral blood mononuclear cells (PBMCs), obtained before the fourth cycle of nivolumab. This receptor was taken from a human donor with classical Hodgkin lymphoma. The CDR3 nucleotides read TGCGCCAGCAGCTTAGGGCCCGGGGAGCTGTTTTTT. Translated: CASSLGPGELFF.